This is a list of T cell receptor beta chains from one sample in a study of type 1 regulatory T cells. Their antigen targets remain unknown. TCRdb analysed the reads with MiXCR anew, one entry per CDR3 protein. The table includes about 67,000 distinct CDR3 sequences, almost 50% detected once. Material: cultured non-Tr1 T cells, either the whole culture or a sorted T cell fraction (not recorded which). The source is a human donor in good health. Each CDR3 is given without its conserved first and last residue. Clone size appears in some rows only: once, few, many, or a class for an expanded clone.

clone size: few; V gene: TRBV30; CDR3 protein: AWSPPGPVNQPQH
clone size: NA; V gene: TRBV4-1; CDR3 protein: ASSQSVLLETQY
clone size: few; V gene: TRBV3-1; CDR3 protein: ASSPRDRGANTIY
clone size: few; V gene: TRBV20-1; CDR3 protein: SARDRRQGVWSPLH
clone size: few; V gene: TRBV6-1; CDR3 protein: ASTYLTGSNSPLH
clone size: NA; V gene: TRBV7-2; CDR3 protein: ASSLEVWGDNEQF
clone size: NA; V gene: TRBV20-1; CDR3 protein: SAREGSGGLNEQY
clone size: NA; V gene: TRBV6-2/TRBV6-3; CDR3 protein: ASSYKRAGGPNEQF
clone size: NA; V gene: TRBV5-5; CDR3 protein: ASSLLAGVTEAF
clone size: many; V gene: TRBV20-1; CDR3 protein: SAPQAGGGTDTQY
clone size: NA; V gene: TRBV20-1; CDR3 protein: SPPDRESAQPQH
clone size: few; V gene: TRBV20-1; CDR3 protein: SASQFSVAGVHQETQY
clone size: NA; V gene: TRBV7-2; CDR3 protein: TTRAGGIPGELF
clone size: NA; V gene: TRBV2; CDR3 protein: ASKGLSGDEKLF
clone size: NA; V gene: TRBV3-1; CDR3 protein: ASSFTGGNTEAF
clone size: few; V gene: TRBV18; CDR3 protein: ASSPQGTWNGTEAF
clone size: NA; V gene: TRBV18; CDR3 protein: ASSRLAGNEQF
clone size: once; V gene: TRBV11-2; CDR3 protein: TSSPSLGAFGWELF
clone size: few; V gene: TRBV18; CDR3 protein: ASSENQGSNQPQH
clone size: NA; V gene: TRBV5-1; CDR3 protein: ASSLSGRFYEQY
clone size: few; V gene: TRBV4-2; CDR3 protein: ASSQVPHLAGSTNEQF
clone size: NA; V gene: TRBV7-8; CDR3 protein: ASRDLFPDTQY
clone size: NA; V gene: TRBV19; CDR3 protein: ASSIGQGRQETQY
clone size: few; V gene: TRBV30; CDR3 protein: AWDGRFNEKLF
clone size: few; V gene: TRBV5-1; CDR3 protein: ASSLLGLSSYNEQF
clone size: few; V gene: TRBV7-2; CDR3 protein: ASSSGQGGKDTQY
clone size: NA; V gene: TRBV7-2; CDR3 protein: ASSSGSNIGELF
clone size: few; V gene: TRBV12-3/TRBV12-4; CDR3 protein: ASSFDTSGTDTQY
clone size: NA; V gene: TRBV2; CDR3 protein: ASSEARGTGQF
clone size: NA; V gene: TRBV27; CDR3 protein: ASSSRANYEQY
clone size: many; V gene: TRBV20-1; CDR3 protein: SARHGTSGGQETQY
clone size: many; V gene: TRBV5-1; CDR3 protein: ASSLSSPSNEQF
clone size: few; V gene: TRBV29-1; CDR3 protein: SVASEGNTQY
clone size: few; V gene: TRBV12-3/TRBV12-4; CDR3 protein: ASSLGARRSGNTIY
clone size: NA; V gene: TRBV2; CDR3 protein: ASSPRTHNYEQY
clone size: NA; V gene: TRBV7-9; CDR3 protein: ASSRYGRNTEAF
clone size: few; V gene: TRBV2; CDR3 protein: ASRTAQETQY
clone size: NA; V gene: TRBV7-9; CDR3 protein: ASSLGPPNYGYT
clone size: NA; V gene: TRBV20-1; CDR3 protein: SAADRRNEKLF
clone size: NA; V gene: TRBV5-1; CDR3 protein: ASRDAPDSYEQY
clone size: NA; V gene: TRBV4-1; CDR3 protein: ASSQPDREDGYT
clone size: NA; V gene: TRBV20-1; CDR3 protein: SASFGHLMNTEAF
clone size: NA; V gene: TRBV7-9; CDR3 protein: ASSRTSGGTNTGELF
clone size: NA; V gene: TRBV12-3/TRBV12-4; CDR3 protein: ASSSRDTQY
clone size: NA; V gene: TRBV4-3; CDR3 protein: ASNRLDGGGGVLTDTQY
clone size: NA; V gene: TRBV5-1; CDR3 protein: ASSLGGGRLYNEQF
clone size: few; V gene: TRBV27; CDR3 protein: ASSLTDRARETQY
clone size: few; V gene: TRBV7-7; CDR3 protein: ASSPSYGWRF
clone size: NA; V gene: TRBV30; CDR3 protein: AWSVSSYEQY